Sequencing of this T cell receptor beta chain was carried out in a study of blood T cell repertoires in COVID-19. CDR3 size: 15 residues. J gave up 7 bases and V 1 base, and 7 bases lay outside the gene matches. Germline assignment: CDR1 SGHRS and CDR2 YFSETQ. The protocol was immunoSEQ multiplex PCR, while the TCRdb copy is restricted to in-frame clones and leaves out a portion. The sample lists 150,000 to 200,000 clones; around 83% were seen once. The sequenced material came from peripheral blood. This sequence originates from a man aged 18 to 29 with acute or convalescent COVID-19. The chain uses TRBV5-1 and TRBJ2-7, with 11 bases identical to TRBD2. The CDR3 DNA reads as TGCGCCAGCAGCTTGACTAGCGGGGGACCCTCGGAGCAGTACTTC. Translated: CASSLTSGGPSEQYF.